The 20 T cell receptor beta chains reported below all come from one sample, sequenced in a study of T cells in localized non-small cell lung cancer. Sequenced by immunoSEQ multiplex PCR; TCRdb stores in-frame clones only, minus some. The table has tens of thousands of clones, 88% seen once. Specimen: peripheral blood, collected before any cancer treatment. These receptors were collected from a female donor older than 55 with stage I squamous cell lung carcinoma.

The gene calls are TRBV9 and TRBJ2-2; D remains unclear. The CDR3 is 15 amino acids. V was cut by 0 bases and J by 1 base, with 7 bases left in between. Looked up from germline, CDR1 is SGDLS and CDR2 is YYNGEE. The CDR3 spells CASSVETVNTGELFF. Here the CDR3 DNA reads TGTGCCAGCAGCGTAGAGACCGTGAACACCGGGGAGCTGTTTTTT.

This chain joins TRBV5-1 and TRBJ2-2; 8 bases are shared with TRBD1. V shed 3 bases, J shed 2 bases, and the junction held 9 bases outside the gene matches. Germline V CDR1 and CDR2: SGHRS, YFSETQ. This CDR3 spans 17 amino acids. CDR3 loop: CASSYLRTGGNTGELFF. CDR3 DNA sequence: TGCGCCAGCAGCTACTTACGTACAGGGGGTAACACCGGGGAGCTGTTTTTT.

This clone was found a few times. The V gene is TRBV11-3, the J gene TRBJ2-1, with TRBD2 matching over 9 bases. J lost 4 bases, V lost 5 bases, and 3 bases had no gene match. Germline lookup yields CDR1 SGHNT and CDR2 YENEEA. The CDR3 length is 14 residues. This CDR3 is CASSAGLAYNEQFF. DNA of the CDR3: TGTGCCAGCAGCGCGGGACTAGCATACAATGAGCAGTTCTTC.

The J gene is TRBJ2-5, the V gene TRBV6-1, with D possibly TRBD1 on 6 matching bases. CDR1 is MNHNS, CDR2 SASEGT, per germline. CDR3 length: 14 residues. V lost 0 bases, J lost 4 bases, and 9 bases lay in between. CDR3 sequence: CASSEAAGVETQYF. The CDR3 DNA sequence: TGTGCCAGCAGTGAAGCGGCAGGGGTAGAGACCCAGTACTTC.

CDR3 loop: CAWAQGAGGYTF. CDR3 bases: TGTGCCTGGGCACAGGGGGCTGGTGGCTACACCTTC. This chain connects TRBV30 to TRBJ1-2, with 9 bases that match TRBD1. The ends lost 5 bases at V and 7 bases at J; junction bases unmatched: 5. Germline V lookup: CDR1 GTSNPN, CDR2 SVGIG (reference sequence). There are 12 residues in the CDR3.

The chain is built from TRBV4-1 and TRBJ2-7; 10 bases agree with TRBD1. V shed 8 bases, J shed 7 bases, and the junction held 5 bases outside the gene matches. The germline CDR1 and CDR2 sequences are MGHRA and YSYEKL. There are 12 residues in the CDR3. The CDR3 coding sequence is TGCGCCAGCGCGGGACAGGGGTGGGAGCAGTACTTC. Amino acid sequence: CASAGQGWEQYF.

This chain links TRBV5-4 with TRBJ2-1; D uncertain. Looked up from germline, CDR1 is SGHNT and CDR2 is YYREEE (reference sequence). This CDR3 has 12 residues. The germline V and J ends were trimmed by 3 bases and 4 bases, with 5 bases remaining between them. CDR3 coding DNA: TGTGCCAGCAGCTCAGTATACAATGAGCAGTTCTTC. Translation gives CASSSVYNEQFF. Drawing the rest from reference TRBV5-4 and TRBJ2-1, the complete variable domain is ETGVTQSPTHLIKTRGQQVTLRCSSQSGHNTVSWYQQALGQGPQFIFQYYREEENGRGNFPPRFSGLQFPNYSSELNVNALELDDSALYLCASSSVYNEQFFGPGTRLTVL.

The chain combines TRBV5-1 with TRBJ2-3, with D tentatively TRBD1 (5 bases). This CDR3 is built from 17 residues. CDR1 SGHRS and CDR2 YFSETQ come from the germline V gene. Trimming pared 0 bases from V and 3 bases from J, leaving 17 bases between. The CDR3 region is CASSLGPQGRGTDTQYF. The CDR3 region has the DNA TGCGCCAGCAGCTTGGGGCCGCAGGGAAGAGGTACAGATACGCAGTATTTT.

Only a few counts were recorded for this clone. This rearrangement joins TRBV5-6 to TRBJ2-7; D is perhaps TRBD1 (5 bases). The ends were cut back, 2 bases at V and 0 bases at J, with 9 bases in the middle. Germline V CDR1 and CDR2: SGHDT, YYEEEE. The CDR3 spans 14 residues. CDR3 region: CASSLGVSSYEQYF. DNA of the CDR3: TGTGCCAGCAGCTTAGGGGTCAGCTCCTACGAGCAGTACTTC.

The CDR3 DNA reads TGCGCCAGCAGCCCAGTCGTACGGGGTCCGAACACTGAAGCTTTCTTT. Protein product: CASSPVVRGPNTEAFF. The rearrangement uses TRBV5-1 and TRBJ1-1; D ambiguous. The CDR3 is made up of 16 amino acids. The germline CDR1 and CDR2 sequences are SGHRS and YFSETQ. Trimming removed 4 bases from V and 1 base from J, with 17 bases in between.

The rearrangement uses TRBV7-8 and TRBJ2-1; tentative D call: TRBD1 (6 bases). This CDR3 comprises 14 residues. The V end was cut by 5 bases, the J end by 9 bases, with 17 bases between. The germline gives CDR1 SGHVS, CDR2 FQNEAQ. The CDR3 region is CASSPGTPVGEQFF. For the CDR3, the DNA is TGTGCCAGCAGCCCCGGGACACCGGTAGGTGAGCAGTTCTTC.

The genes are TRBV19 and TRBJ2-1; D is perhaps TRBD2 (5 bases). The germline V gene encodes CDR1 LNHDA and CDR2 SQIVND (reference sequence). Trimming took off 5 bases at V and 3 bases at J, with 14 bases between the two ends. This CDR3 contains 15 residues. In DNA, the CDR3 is TGTGCCAGTAGTGAAGACTACTCAATCTACAATGAGCAGTTCTTC. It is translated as CASSEDYSIYNEQFF. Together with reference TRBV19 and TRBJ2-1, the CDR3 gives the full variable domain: DGGITQSPKYLFRKEGQNVTLSCEQNLNHDAMYWYRQDPGQGLRLIYYSQIVNDFQKGDIAEGYSVSREKKESFPLTVTSAQKNPTAFYLCASSEDYSIYNEQFFGPGTRLTVL.

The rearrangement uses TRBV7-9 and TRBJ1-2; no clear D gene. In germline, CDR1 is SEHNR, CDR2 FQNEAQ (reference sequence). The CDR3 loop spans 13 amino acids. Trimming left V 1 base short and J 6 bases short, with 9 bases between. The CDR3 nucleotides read TGTGCCAGCAGCTTAGAGAGGATGAATGGCTACACCTTC. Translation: CASSLERMNGYTF.

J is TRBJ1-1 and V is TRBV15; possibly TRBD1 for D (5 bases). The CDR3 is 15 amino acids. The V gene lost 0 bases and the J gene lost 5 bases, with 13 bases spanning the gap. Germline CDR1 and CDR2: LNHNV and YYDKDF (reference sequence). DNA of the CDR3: TGTGCCACCAGCAGAGATAGGGGTCGTCGGACTGAAGCTTTCTTT. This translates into CATSRDRGRRTEAFF. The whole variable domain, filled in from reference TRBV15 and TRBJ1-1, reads DAMVIQNPRYQVTQFGKPVTLSCSQTLNHNVMYWYQQKSSQAPKLLFHYYDKDFNNEADTPDNFQSRRPNTSFCFLDIRSPGLGDTAMYLCATSRDRGRRTEAFFGQGTRLTVV.

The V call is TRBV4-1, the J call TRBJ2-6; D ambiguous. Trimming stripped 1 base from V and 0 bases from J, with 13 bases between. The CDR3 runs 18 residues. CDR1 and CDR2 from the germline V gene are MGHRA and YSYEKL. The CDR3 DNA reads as TGCGCCAGCAGCCAAGCTAGAACTTATTACTCTGGGGCCAACGTCCTGACTTTC. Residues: CASSQARTYYSGANVLTF.

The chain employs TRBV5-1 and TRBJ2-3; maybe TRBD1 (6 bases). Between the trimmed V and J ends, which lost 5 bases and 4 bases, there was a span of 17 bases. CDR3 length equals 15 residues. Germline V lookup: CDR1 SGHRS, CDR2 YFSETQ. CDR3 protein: CASRAGTWASDTQYF. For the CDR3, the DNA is TGCGCCAGCAGGGCCGGGACATGGGCGTCAGATACGCAGTATTTT. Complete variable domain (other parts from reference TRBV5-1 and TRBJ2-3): KAGVTQTPRYLIKTRGQQVTLSCSPISGHRSVSWYQQTPGQGLQFLFEYFSETQRNKGNFPGRFSGRQFSNSRSEMNVSTLELGDSALYLCASRAGTWASDTQYFGPGTRLTVL.

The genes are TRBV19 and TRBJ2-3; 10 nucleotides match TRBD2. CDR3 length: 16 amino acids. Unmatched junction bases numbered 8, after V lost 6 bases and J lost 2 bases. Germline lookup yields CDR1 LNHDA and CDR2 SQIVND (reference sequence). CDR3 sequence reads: CASRKREGRNTDTQYF. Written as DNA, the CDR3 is TGTGCCAGTAGAAAGCGGGAGGGCAGGAACACAGATACGCAGTATTTT.

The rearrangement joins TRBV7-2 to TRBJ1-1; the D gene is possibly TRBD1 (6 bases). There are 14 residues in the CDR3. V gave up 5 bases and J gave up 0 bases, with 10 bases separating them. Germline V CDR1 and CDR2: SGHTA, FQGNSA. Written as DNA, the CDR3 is TGTGCCAGCAGCGCCGGACAGCTGAACACTGAAGCTTTCTTT. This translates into CASSAGQLNTEAFF.

CDR3 DNA sequence: TGTGCCAGCAGCCTTTCACAGACCAATCAGCCCCAGCATTTT. Residues: CASSLSQTNQPQHF. The chain joins TRBV14 to TRBJ1-5; the D is unclear. Trimming shortened V by 4 bases and J by 3 bases, and 10 bases separated the two germline ends. CDR3 size: 14 residues. Germline lookup yields CDR1 SGHDN and CDR2 FVKESK.

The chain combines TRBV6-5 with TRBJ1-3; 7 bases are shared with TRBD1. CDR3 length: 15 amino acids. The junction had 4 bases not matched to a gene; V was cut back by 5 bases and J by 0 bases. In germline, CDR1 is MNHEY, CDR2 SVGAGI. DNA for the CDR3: TGTGCCAGCAGTCAGACAGGGTCCTCTGGAAACACCATATATTTT. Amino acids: CASSQTGSSGNTIYF.